These 14 T cell receptor beta chains were sequenced from one sample in a study of shared clonotypes between healthy human individuals. The data were produced by immunoSEQ multiplex PCR, yet TCRdb's version contains in-frame clones alone and is incomplete. Of approximately 2.5 million clones listed, 80% to 95% are singletons. Material for sequencing was naive CD4+ T cells from PBMCs. Noted subset: CD45RA+ positively selected. The receptors come from a man younger than 30 in good health. Some clones in this sample may be carry-over from other donors' samples.

V and J are TRBV10-1 and TRBJ2-3, with 13 bases lining up with TRBD2. CDR3 length equals 15 residues. Germline V lookup: CDR1 WNHNN, CDR2 SYGVQD (reference sequence). V trimming: 3 bases; J trimming: 5 bases; junction bases outside the gene matches: 2. CDR3 nucleotides: TGCGCCAGCAGTGAACTAGCGGGAGGGGTAGATACGCAGTATTTT. Its protein product is CASSELAGGVDTQYF.

The chain employs TRBV5-1 and TRBJ2-5; TRBD1 is a possible D gene (5 bases). This CDR3 region has 15 residues. Per germline, CDR1 SGHRS and CDR2 YFSETQ. The germline V and J ends were trimmed by 5 bases and 1 base, with 15 bases remaining between them. The CDR3 loop reads CASSSRIGAQETQYF. CDR3 DNA: TGCGCCAGCAGTTCTAGAATAGGGGCCCAAGAGACCCAGTACTTC.

This chain connects TRBV13 to TRBJ2-1; the D gene could be TRBD1 or TRBD2 (5 bases each). Trimming took 0 bases from V and 4 from J, leaving 22 bases between them. Germline loops: CDR1 PRHDT, CDR2 FYEKMQ (reference sequence). The CDR3 runs 19 residues. CDR3 nucleotide sequence: TGTGCCAGCAGCTTAGGACCCTTTGGGGGAACCGGCTTGTACAATGAGCAGTTCTTC. Translated, it gives CASSLGPFGGTGLYNEQFF.

The chain employs TRBV5-1 and TRBJ2-1; D is perhaps TRBD1 (6 bases). Between the trimmed V and J ends, which lost 1 base and 7 bases, there was a span of 15 bases. CDR3 size: 15 residues. Germline-derived CDR1 and CDR2 are SGHRS and YFSETQ. The CDR3 bases are TGCGCCAGCAGCTTGATAGTAGGGGGAAGGAATGAGCAGTTCTTC. Protein product: CASSLIVGGRNEQFF.

This chain joins TRBV6-5 and TRBJ1-2; perhaps TRBD1 as D (6 bases). The CDR3 is made up of 15 amino acids. The V end lost 2 bases, the J end lost 6 bases, and 16 bases lay between the germline ends. Germline values: CDR1 MNHEY, CDR2 SVGAGI. CDR3 loop: CASSYTQGGGDGYTF. The CDR3 DNA reads as TGTGCCAGCAGTTACACACAGGGTGGAGGCGATGGCTACACCTTC.

The chain is built from TRBV11-2 and TRBJ1-1; a possible D gene is TRBD1 (6 bases). This CDR3 spans 14 amino acids. The V end lost 1 base, the J end lost 7 bases, and 13 bases lay between the germline ends. CDR1 is SGHAT, CDR2 FQNNGV, per germline. This chain's CDR3 is CASSLGGHLLEAFF. CDR3 DNA: TGTGCCAGCAGCTTAGGGGGGCACCTTCTTGAAGCTTTCTTT.

In regard to this clone: Other DNA sequences in this specimen translate into the identical CDR3. This chain links TRBV7-9 with TRBJ2-1; D ambiguous. V lost 1 base and J 0 bases, leaving 10 bases between the germline ends. This CDR3 has 16 residues. Germline lookup yields CDR1 SEHNR and CDR2 FQNEAQ (reference sequence). This CDR3 reads CASSLGAGSSYNEQFF. The CDR3 DNA reads TGTGCCAGCAGCTTAGGGGCAGGCAGCTCCTACAATGAGCAGTTCTTC. Combining the CDR3 with reference TRBV7-9 and TRBJ2-1 gives the whole variable domain DTGVSQNPRHKITKRGQNVTFRCDPISEHNRLYWYRQTLGQGPEFLTYFQNEAQLEKSRLLSDRFSAERPKGSFSTLEIQRTEQGDSAMYLCASSLGAGSSYNEQFFGPGTRLTVL.

This clone was seen a few times. The genes are TRBV15 and TRBJ1-2, with D uncertain. Trimming removed 1 base at V and 8 bases at J, with 11 bases between. This CDR3 region has 13 residues. Germline V gives CDR1 LNHNV, CDR2 YYDKDF (reference sequence). For the CDR3, the DNA is TGTGCCACCAGCAGAGGGCGAGTGGACGGCTACACCTTC. Its translation is CATSRGRVDGYTF. The variable domain in full, completed from reference TRBV15 and TRBJ1-2, reads DAMVIQNPRYQVTQFGKPVTLSCSQTLNHNVMYWYQQKSSQAPKLLFHYYDKDFNNEADTPDNFQSRRPNTSFCFLDIRSPGLGDTAMYLCATSRGRVDGYTFGSGTRLTVV.

The rearrangement links TRBV7-2 to TRBJ2-1, with TRBD2 as a possible D gene (6 bases). The germline V gene encodes CDR1 SGHTA and CDR2 FQGNSA. The V and J ends lost 1 base and 7 bases respectively, with 11 bases between them. This CDR3 contains 14 residues. CDR3 nucleotide sequence: TGTGCCAGCAGCTTAGTCCTTAGCGGTAATGAGCAGTTCTTC. It codes for CASSLVLSGNEQFF.

V is TRBV30 and J is TRBJ1-1; D call uncertain. The V and J ends lost 3 bases and 0 bases respectively, with 5 bases between them. CDR1 is GTSNPN and CDR2 is SVGIG in the germline V gene (reference sequence). This CDR3 comprises 12 residues. The CDR3 is CAWRLMNTEAFF. CDR3 in DNA: TGTGCCTGGAGACTCATGAACACTGAAGCTTTCTTT.

The V call is TRBV4-1, the J call TRBJ2-7; D may match TRBD1 or TRBD2 (6 bases each). V lost 1 base to trimming and J lost 3 bases, with 16 bases between them. Looked up from germline, CDR1 is MGHRA and CDR2 is YSYEKL. The CDR3 spans 16 residues. The CDR3 here is CASSQVATGARYEQYF. In DNA, the CDR3 is TGCGCCAGCAGCCAAGTCGCGACGGGGGCGCGCTACGAGCAGTACTTC.

This chain links TRBV9 with TRBJ2-1, with 13 bases that match TRBD2. Looked up from germline, CDR1 is SGDLS and CDR2 is YYNGEE. Germline trimming cut 7 bases from V and 6 bases from J; bases unmatched to any gene: 4. The CDR3 runs to 14 residues. CDR3 amino acids: CASRRTSGSNEQFF. CDR3 nucleotides: TGTGCCAGCCGCCGGACTAGCGGGAGCAATGAGCAGTTCTTC.

This chain connects TRBV5-1 to TRBJ1-2; 8 bases line up with TRBD1. With V trimmed by 4 bases and J by 6 bases, 17 bases remained unmatched. The CDR3 contains 17 residues. Germline-derived CDR1 and CDR2 are SGHRS and YFSETQ. The CDR3: CASSPDLTGARGNGYTF. The CDR3 coding sequence is TGCGCCAGCAGCCCGGACCTGACAGGGGCCCGCGGAAATGGCTACACCTTC.

This rearrangement joins TRBV5-4 to TRBJ2-7; 7 bases are shared with TRBD1. The trim removed 4 bases at V and 5 bases at J, leaving 9 bases unmatched. The CDR3 contains 14 residues. Germline loops: CDR1 SGHNT, CDR2 YYREEE (reference sequence). The CDR3 loop reads CASSVGQDWNEQYF. As DNA, the CDR3 is TGTGCCAGCAGCGTAGGACAGGATTGGAACGAGCAGTACTTC.